This TCR beta chain was recovered during a study of spatial heterogeneity in lung cancer. Study as a whole: For tumor regions, TCR transcript counts showed a strong correlation with a T cell module score derived from matched bulk RNA-seq. As counted in raw reads, each unique TCR and UMI combination appeared more than ten times on average. Broader study findings: Tumor mutation count correlated with how many alpha and beta TCRs expanded intratumorally.

MiXCR, run by TCRdb on the 5' RACE reads, gives a single entry per CDR3 protein. Among about 18,000 distinct CDR3 sequences listed, less than 7.5% were seen once. This clonotype was counted ten times or more. As yet, its antigen is unknown. The time point was: sample taken at primary tumor resection. The CDR3 totals 18 residues. After removal of 0 bases from V and 0 bases from J, the junction contained 5 bases not matched to a gene. In germline, CDR1 is LGHNA, CDR2 YSLEER. V is TRBV4-3 and J is TRBJ2-6; 7 bases align to TRBD1. Sequencing used lung tumor tissue, obtained at surgery. The TCR sequence derives from a female donor with early-stage non-small cell lung cancer. CDR3 sequence: CASSQDSRGFSGANVLTF. CDR3 coding DNA: TGCGCCAGCAGCCAAGATTCCAGGGGGTTCTCTGGGGCCAACGTCCTGACTTTC.